One sample yielded the 28 T cell receptor beta chains listed below, sequenced in a study of shared clonotypes between healthy human individuals. The method was immunoSEQ multiplex PCR; TCRdb's version includes in-frame clones alone and lacks a portion of them. The data contain nearly 1 million clones, about three quarters of them singletons. Sequenced material: memory CD4+ T cells sorted from blood. Documented subset: CD45RA-negative fraction. These receptors all stem from a man between 18 and 29 years old in good health.

As regards this clone: This CDR3 is also generated by other DNA sequences in the sample. The chain employs TRBV7-9 and TRBJ1-2; maybe TRBD1 (6 bases). CDR1 is SEHNR and CDR2 is FQNEAQ in the germline V gene (reference sequence). The germline V and J ends were trimmed by 1 base and 7 bases, with 7 bases remaining between them. The CDR3 totals 12 residues. In DNA form, the CDR3 reads TGTGCCAGCAGCTTAGAACAGGGTGGCTACACCTTC. Its protein is CASSLEQGGYTF.

The genes are TRBV7-6 and TRBJ2-7; TRBD2 matches at 8 bases. The CDR3 is made up of 15 amino acids. CDR1 is SGHVS and CDR2 is FNYEAQ in the germline V gene. J was trimmed by 2 bases and V by 2 bases; bases with no gene match: 5. For the CDR3, the DNA is TGTGCCAGCAGCTTATCGGGCGGGGGGACCTACGAGCAGTACTTC. Amino acid sequence: CASSLSGGGTYEQYF.

The chain couples TRBV7-9 to TRBJ2-7, with 11 bases fitting TRBD1. The length of the CDR3 is 15 residues. The junction had 5 bases not matched to a gene; V was cut back by 5 bases and J by 2 bases. Germline lookup yields CDR1 SEHNR and CDR2 FQNEAQ (reference sequence). As DNA, the CDR3 is TGTGCCAGCAGCCAAGGGACAGGGGGGCCCTACGAGCAGTACTTC. Translating gives CASSQGTGGPYEQYF.

This clone has just a few counts. A read error may produce the germline difference seen at one junction end. CDR3 loop: CASSLQQADTQYF. The CDR3 DNA is TGTGCTAGCAGCCTACAGCAGGCAGATACGCAGTATTTT. The chain couples TRBV7-7 to TRBJ2-3; no reliable D call. The CDR3 totals 13 residues. Germline V gene lookup returns CDR1 SSHAT and CDR2 FNYEAQ (reference sequence).

The chain recombines TRBV19 with TRBJ1-2, with D possibly matching TRBD1 (5 bases). V shed 6 bases and J shed 2 bases, with 13 bases lying between them. The CDR3 length is 14 residues. Germline CDR1 reads LNHDA; CDR2 reads SQIVND (reference sequence). DNA of the CDR3: TGTGCCAGTAGCATTACCGGGACCAACTATGGCTACACCTTC. Its translation is CASSITGTNYGYTF.

The chain links TRBV19 to TRBJ1-6; 10 bases map to TRBD1. Germline V gene data show CDR1 as LNHDA and CDR2 as SQIVND (reference sequence). The ends lost 5 bases at V and 6 bases at J; junction bases unmatched: 4. The length of the CDR3 is 15 residues. CDR3 loop: CASSATGGGNSPLHF. The CDR3 DNA follows: TGTGCCAGTAGTGCGACAGGGGGCGGTAATTCACCCCTCCACTTT.

The chain has TRBV6-5 and TRBJ2-5; 7 bases fit TRBD1. The CDR3 has 14 residues. Trimming took 5 bases from V and 5 from J; bases not matched to a gene: 8. Germline V gene data show CDR1 as MNHEY and CDR2 as SVGAGI. CDR3 nucleotide sequence: TGTGCCAGCAGTGTGACAGGGAAGTCGGAGACCCAGTACTTC. This codes for CASSVTGKSETQYF.

The chain has TRBV5-5 and TRBJ2-7; 9 nucleotides align to TRBD1. Germline V gene sequence: CDR1 SGHKS, CDR2 YYEKEE (reference sequence). Trimming cost V 4 bases and J 4 bases; bases outside gene matches: 18. The CDR3 loop spans 18 amino acids. The CDR3 reads CASSPSSSRDRESYEQYF. The DNA of the CDR3 is TGTGCCAGCAGCCCGTCTTCGTCCAGGGACAGGGAATCATACGAGCAGTACTTC.

This sequence joins TRBV28 and TRBJ2-1, with D tentatively TRBD2 (6 bases). V lost 8 bases to trimming and J lost 5 bases, with 19 bases between them. CDR1 and CDR2 (germline): MDHEN, SYDVKM. There are 15 residues in the CDR3. The CDR3, as DNA: TGTGCCAGCCGCTCGACCCAACTAGCTAACAATGAGCAGTTCTTC. It yields the protein CASRSTQLANNEQFF.

The count of this clone is one. The rearrangement uses TRBV25-1 and TRBJ1-2; D call uncertain. Germline V lookup: CDR1 MGHDK, CDR2 SYGVNS. The CDR3 has 12 amino acids. V was trimmed by 3 bases and J by 9 bases, leaving 11 bases between them. In DNA form, the CDR3 reads TGTGCCAGCAGTGACAGCCTATGGCGCTACACCTTC. Amino acid sequence: CASSDSLWRYTF.

This clone appeared a few times. The J gene is TRBJ2-2, the V gene TRBV7-9; D tentatively fits TRBD1 or TRBD2 (6 bases each). Per the germline V gene, CDR1 is SEHNR and CDR2 is FQNEAQ (reference sequence). V gave up 5 bases and J gave up 1 base, with 17 bases separating them. The CDR3 has 17 residues. The CDR3 DNA follows: TGTGCCAGCAGCCCTTGGGGGGCGGCACTGAACACCGGGGAGCTGTTTTTT. Translating gives CASSPWGAALNTGELFF.

The V and J genes are TRBV2 and TRBJ2-4; D is undetermined. Trimming pared 5 bases from V and 0 bases from J, leaving 8 bases between. CDR1 SNHLY and CDR2 FYNNEI come from the germline V gene. The CDR3 totals 14 residues. The DNA of the CDR3 is TGTGCCAGCAGTACGCCCTTAGCCAAAAACATTCAGTACTTC. Residues: CASSTPLAKNIQYF.

The gene calls are TRBV18 and TRBJ2-7; 12 bases line up with TRBD2. Losses at the gene ends were 0 bases for V and 7 bases for J; bases not matched to a gene: 7. From germline, CDR1 is KGHSH and CDR2 LQKENI. This CDR3 has 16 residues. CDR3 coding DNA: TGTGCCAGCTCACCACCGGGAACTAGCGGGAGGAATGAGCAGTACTTC. It yields the protein CASSPPGTSGRNEQYF.

The V call is TRBV28, the J call TRBJ2-3, with a tentative D call TRBD2 (5 bases). The CDR3 spans 11 residues. Trimming left V 7 bases short and J 5 bases short, with 7 bases between. Germline V gene sequence: CDR1 MDHEN, CDR2 SYDVKM. The CDR3 here is CASKEVDTQYF. For the CDR3, the DNA is TGTGCCAGCAAGGAGGTAGATACGCAGTATTTT.

The chain employs TRBV5-3 and TRBJ2-5; 9 bases are shared with TRBD2. TRBV5-3 counts as an open reading frame of uncertain function. V was clipped by 1 base and J by 3 bases; unmatched bases: 7. The CDR3 runs to 16 residues. The CDR3 is CARSLHGSGRKETQYF. The CDR3 DNA is TGTGCCAGAAGCTTGCACGGAAGCGGGAGGAAAGAGACCCAGTACTTC.

V is TRBV18 and J is TRBJ1-2, with TRBD1 matching over 12 bases. The CDR3 consists of 16 residues. CDR1 and CDR2 (germline): KGHSH, LQKENI. V lost 0 bases and J lost 7; bases outside the gene matches: 6. CDR3 amino acids: CASSPPGTGGASGYTF. The DNA of the CDR3 is TGTGCCAGCTCACCACCAGGGACAGGGGGCGCGAGTGGCTACACCTTC. The full variable domain, rest sourced from reference TRBV18 and TRBJ1-2, is NAGVMQNPRHLVRRRGQEARLRCSPMKGHSHVYWYRQLPEEGLKFMVYLQKENIIDESGMPKERFSAEFPKEGPSILRIQQVVRGDSAAYFCASSPPGTGGASGYTFGSGTRLTVV.

A few counts support this clone. The chain links TRBV5-1 to TRBJ1-1; 11 positions match TRBD1. The CDR3 extends over 16 amino acids. J gave up 3 bases and V 4 bases, and 8 bases lay outside the gene matches. Per germline, CDR1 SGHRS and CDR2 YFSETQ. Written as DNA, the CDR3 is TGCGCCAGCAGCCCGGGACAGGGGGGCGGGTACACTGAAGCTTTCTTT. Protein sequence: CASSPGQGGGYTEAFF. Full variable domain (outside the CDR3, taken from reference TRBV5-1 and TRBJ1-1): KAGVTQTPRYLIKTRGQQVTLSCSPISGHRSVSWYQQTPGQGLQFLFEYFSETQRNKGNFPGRFSGRQFSNSRSEMNVSTLELGDSALYLCASSPGQGGGYTEAFFGQGTRLTVV.

This chain joins TRBV6-5 and TRBJ1-1; 8 nucleotides align to TRBD1. The V gene end was trimmed by 5 bases and the J gene end by 1 base; junction bases not matched to a gene: 6. This CDR3 comprises 15 residues. From germline, CDR1 is MNHEY and CDR2 SVGAGI. DNA of the CDR3: TGTGCCAGCAGTCGCCGGGGGACAGGGAACACTGAAGCTTTCTTT. Translating gives CASSRRGTGNTEAFF.

The V gene is TRBV14, the J gene TRBJ1-2; D not certain. Germline CDR1 SGHDN, CDR2 FVKESK. The CDR3 covers 13 residues. Between the trimmed V and J ends, which lost 3 bases and 1 base, there was a span of 6 bases. The CDR3 sequence is CASSHVNNYGYTF. CDR3 DNA: TGTGCCAGCAGCCACGTGAATAACTATGGCTACACCTTC.

The V call is TRBV23-1, the J call TRBJ1-5; D not certain. TRBV23-1 is identified as an open reading frame with a role that is uncertain. The CDR3 has 13 amino acids. The V gene lost 6 bases and the J gene lost 1 base, with 7 bases spanning the gap. The CDR3: CASRVFSNQPQHF. CDR3 DNA sequence: TGCGCCAGCAGGGTTTTCAGCAATCAGCCCCAGCATTTT.

The chain employs TRBV11-2 and TRBJ2-7; possible D gene TRBD1, 5 bases. Germline V CDR1 and CDR2: SGHAT, FQNNGV. V lost 2 bases and J lost 5, with 13 bases in between. CDR3 size: 14 residues. For the CDR3, the DNA is TGTGCCAGCAGCTTAATCCAGGGTGGCCACGAGCAGTACTTC. This translates into CASSLIQGGHEQYF.

This clone was seen a few times. The genes are TRBV18 and TRBJ2-3, with 9 nucleotides matching TRBD2. CDR3 length equals 17 residues. Germline values: CDR1 KGHSH, CDR2 LQKENI. Germline trimming cut 3 bases from V and 2 bases from J; bases unmatched to any gene: 9. Here the CDR3 reads CASSPSATSGITDTQYF. The CDR3 nucleotides are TGTGCCAGCTCACCGTCCGCGACTAGCGGAATCACAGATACGCAGTATTTT.

This clone was counted only a few times. V is TRBV7-9 and J is TRBJ1-1; 8 bases are a match to TRBD1. This CDR3 comprises 16 residues. V lost 1 base to trimming and J lost 3 bases; unmatched junction nucleotides: 7. From germline, CDR1 is SEHNR and CDR2 FQNEAQ (reference sequence). Written as DNA, the CDR3 is TGTGCCAGCAGCTTAGGGCAGGGGGCAATCGACACTGAAGCTTTCTTT. Its translation: CASSLGQGAIDTEAFF.

This chain joins TRBV29-1 and TRBJ1-3; D call uncertain. The CDR3 is 13 residues long. Germline V gene lookup returns CDR1 SQVTM and CDR2 ANQGSEA. With 6 bases removed from V and 0 bases from J, the gap between germline ends came to 9 bases. The CDR3 DNA sequence: TGCAGCGTACAAGCCCGCTCTGGAAACACCATATATTTT. This encodes CSVQARSGNTIYF.

This clone has a single count. V gene TRBV11-2 combines with J gene TRBJ2-5; possibly TRBD1 for D (6 bases). Germline V gene lookup returns CDR1 SGHAT and CDR2 FQNNGV. Trimming removed 6 bases at V and 0 bases at J, with 14 bases between. The CDR3 loop spans 15 amino acids. CDR3 bases: TGTGCCAGCAGTTCTGGACAGAGGTACCAAGAGACCCAGTACTTC. Translation gives CASSSGQRYQETQYF.

In this sample, this clone turned up a few times. The rearrangement links TRBV7-9 to TRBJ1-1; D unresolved. V lost 5 bases, J lost 3 bases, and 13 bases lay in between. Germline V gene sequence: CDR1 SEHNR, CDR2 FQNEAQ (reference sequence). The CDR3 covers 14 residues. The CDR3 nucleotides read TGTGCCAGCAGCCAAATGACACTTGACACTGAAGCTTTCTTT. Translation gives CASSQMTLDTEAFF.

The V gene is TRBV11-2, the J gene TRBJ1-1; the D gene is possibly TRBD1 (6 bases). In germline, CDR1 is SGHAT, CDR2 FQNNGV. Trimming removed 5 bases at V and 0 bases at J, with 13 bases between. This CDR3 has 15 amino acids. The CDR3: CASSQYTGMNTEAFF. The CDR3 nucleotides read TGTGCCAGCAGCCAGTATACAGGGATGAACACTGAAGCTTTCTTT.

The chain is built from TRBV2 and TRBJ2-1; no clear D gene. V lost 1 base and J lost 0, with 4 bases in between. Germline lookup yields CDR1 SNHLY and CDR2 FYNNEI. This CDR3 contains 14 residues. CDR3 DNA: TGTGCCAGCAGTGAAGAGGGCTCCTACAATGAGCAGTTCTTC. Protein sequence: CASSEEGSYNEQFF.